These T cell receptor beta chains were read from a single sample in a study of cytomegalovirus exposure and HLA in healthy donors. Profiled with immunoSEQ multiplex PCR; TCRdb holds only in-frame clones, not every one. Altogether 95,000 to 150,000 clones are present, approximately 70% being singletons, with the ten largest covering 1.5%. Sequenced material: PBMCs. These receptors all come from a man between 18 and 35 years old in good health and CMV-seronegative. Each CDR3 is given with its conserved first and last residue. D genes are given only for firm matches. Only some rows state a clone size, as once, few, many or a class for expanded clones.

J: TRBJ2-2; size: .; D: .; V: TRBV19; DNA: TGTGCCACTAACAGGGGAGGAGGCACCGGGGAGCTGTTTTTT; CDR3: CATNRGGGTGELFF
J: TRBJ1-1; size: .; D: .; V: TRBV28; DNA: TGTGCCAGCACCCTTCGGAACACTGAAGCTTTCTTT; CDR3: CASTLRNTEAFF
J: TRBJ2-5; size: once; D: .; V: TRBV6-5; DNA: TGTGCCAGCAGCCGTGGTTTAGCCCAGTACTTC; CDR3: CASSRGLAQYF
J: TRBJ2-5; size: .; D: .; V: TRBV29-1; DNA: TGCAGCGTTGACCGACAACAAGAGACCCAGTACTTC; CDR3: CSVDRQQETQYF
J: TRBJ2-7; size: .; D: TRBD1; V: TRBV5-1; DNA: TGCGCCAGCAGCTGGAAACAGGGGGCGGGCGAGCAGTACTTC; CDR3: CASSWKQGAGEQYF
J: TRBJ1-1; size: .; D: TRBD1; V: TRBV5-6; DNA: TGTGCCAGCAGCCTAAGTCCTACAGGGGCGAGGTACACTGAAGCTTTCTTT; CDR3: CASSLSPTGARYTEAFF
J: TRBJ1-1; size: .; D: .; V: TRBV19; DNA: TGTGCCAGTAGTATTGGTAGGAACACTGAAGCTTTCTTT; CDR3: CASSIGRNTEAFF
J: TRBJ2-1; size: once; D: .; V: TRBV7-2; DNA: TGTGCCAGCAGCTTAGCACTAGCAGGGTACAATGAGCAGTTCTTC; CDR3: CASSLALAGYNEQFF
J: TRBJ2-5; size: .; D: .; V: TRBV7-3; DNA: TGTGCCAGCAGCTTACTGCGTGACAGATACCAAGAGACCCAGTACTTC; CDR3: CASSLLRDRYQETQYF
J: TRBJ2-7; size: .; D: .; V: TRBV28; DNA: TGTGCCAGCAGGGCGACTGGCGCCTACGAGCAGTACTTC; CDR3: CASRATGAYEQYF
J: TRBJ1-1; size: .; D: .; V: TRBV19; DNA: TGTGCCAGTAGTATAGAAGAGGCCAGCTACCTCCCCGTCGGTGAAGCTTTCTTT; CDR3: CASSIEEASYLPVGEAFF
J: TRBJ2-3; size: few; D: .; V: TRBV28; DNA: TGTGCCAGCAGTTTATCCGGTGAACCCCGAGATACGCAGTATTTT; CDR3: CASSLSGEPRDTQYF
J: TRBJ2-7; size: once; D: TRBD1; V: TRBV2; DNA: TGTGCCAGCTTTCGGGACAGGGATTACGAGCAGTACTTC; CDR3: CASFRDRDYEQYF
J: TRBJ2-3; size: few; D: .; V: TRBV9; DNA: TGTGCCAGCAGCTCGCCGGGTCTTGCAGATACGCAGTATTTT; CDR3: CASSSPGLADTQYF
J: TRBJ2-7; size: once; D: .; V: TRBV9; DNA: TGTGCCAGCAGCGTAGACGGCAGGCCGAACGAGCAGTACTTC; CDR3: CASSVDGRPNEQYF
J: TRBJ2-2; size: .; D: TRBD1; V: TRBV6-5; DNA: TGTGCCAGCAGTTTGGACAGGGGAAGCGGGCTGTTTTTT; CDR3: CASSLDRGSGLFF
J: TRBJ1-5; size: .; D: .; V: TRBV30; DNA: TGTGCCTGGAGTCCGGGGGTGGAACAGCCCCAGCATTTT; CDR3: CAWSPGVEQPQHF
J: TRBJ2-3; size: .; D: .; V: TRBV10-1; DNA: TGCGCCAGCAGTGAAGCAAGGGGCTTCACAGATACGCAGTATTTT; CDR3: CASSEARGFTDTQYF
J: TRBJ2-7; size: .; D: TRBD1; V: TRBV27; DNA: TGTGCCAGCAAGGACAGGGAGTACGAGCAGTACTTC; CDR3: CASKDREYEQYF
J: TRBJ2-5; size: .; D: .; V: TRBV5-4; DNA: TGTGCCTGCCACACAACCGGGGATCAAGAGACCCAGTACTTC; CDR3: CACHTTGDQETQYF
J: TRBJ2-7; size: .; D: TRBD1; V: TRBV15; DNA: TGTGCCACCAGACCCGGGACAGCTTACGAGCAGTACTTC; CDR3: CATRPGTAYEQYF
J: TRBJ2-7; size: .; D: .; V: TRBV5-4; DNA: TGTGCCAGCAGCTTGGTGGGGACACACACCGGCGAGCAGTACTTC; CDR3: CASSLVGTHTGEQYF
J: TRBJ1-1; size: .; D: .; V: TRBV27; DNA: TGTGCCAGCAGTTCATTGGGCAAGCGGTTGATGAACACTGAAGCTTTCTTT; CDR3: CASSSLGKRLMNTEAFF
J: TRBJ2-7; size: .; D: .; V: TRBV20-1; DNA: TGCAGTGCCCTGATGCCCTACGAGCAGTACTTC; CDR3: CSALMPYEQYF
J: TRBJ2-3; size: few; D: TRBD2; V: TRBV19; DNA: TGTGCCAGTAGTATACCTAGCGGGGTAACCGATACGCAGTATTTT; CDR3: CASSIPSGVTDTQYF
J: TRBJ1-4; size: .; D: .; V: TRBV4-3; DNA: TGCGCCAGCAGCCGAGGGGGAGCAACTAATGAAAAACTGTTTTTT; CDR3: CASSRGGATNEKLFF
J: TRBJ1-2; size: .; D: .; V: TRBV27; DNA: TGTGCCAGCAGTTTATACGAGGGGGGGGGCTACACCTTC; CDR3: CASSLYEGGGYTF
J: TRBJ1-2; size: .; D: TRBD1; V: TRBV18; DNA: TGTGCCAGCTCACCGACAGGGACTAGCTATGGCTACACCTTC; CDR3: CASSPTGTSYGYTF
J: TRBJ2-7; size: .; D: .; V: TRBV4-3; DNA: TGCGCCAGCAGCCAAGGGGCAGGTATCTACGAGCAGTACTTC; CDR3: CASSQGAGIYEQYF